The 14 T cell receptor beta chains below all came from one sample that was sequenced in a study of cytomegalovirus exposure and HLA in healthy donors. PCR was performed using 60 Vbeta and 13 Jbeta primers. Clones were read by immunoSEQ multiplex PCR, and TCRdb kept only the in-frame ones, dropping some. This sample carries 150,000 to 200,000 clones, around 80% of them seen once, and the ten largest clones take roughly 1.4%. Sequenced input: PBMCs. Receptors were obtained from a woman aged 30 to 39 in good health and CMV-seropositive.

In this sample, this clone turned up once. The rearrangement joins TRBV5-1 to TRBJ2-5; 11 bases line up with TRBD2. The V gene end was trimmed by 4 bases and the J gene end by 1 base; junction bases not matched to a gene: 6. Germline CDR1 reads SGHRS; CDR2 reads YFSETQ. This CDR3 has 16 amino acids. This chain's CDR3 is CASSQTTSGVQETQYF. The CDR3 DNA follows: TGCGCCAGCAGCCAGACGACTAGCGGGGTCCAAGAGACCCAGTACTTC. Based on the CDR3 plus reference TRBV5-1 and TRBJ2-5, the full variable domain is KAGVTQTPRYLIKTRGQQVTLSCSPISGHRSVSWYQQTPGQGLQFLFEYFSETQRNKGNFPGRFSGRQFSNSRSEMNVSTLELGDSALYLCASSQTTSGVQETQYFGPGTRLLVL.

This chain links TRBV4-1 with TRBJ1-3; TRBD1 matches 9 bases. Germline CDR1 reads MGHRA; CDR2 reads YSYEKL. CDR3 size: 16 residues. J lost 8 bases, V lost 4 bases, and 12 bases had no gene match. CDR3 nucleotides: TGCGCCAGCAGCCGGGGACAGGGCGCCCGTGGGGACACCATATATTTT. Translating it yields CASSRGQGARGDTIYF.

This clone showed up just a few times. The chain has TRBV4-3 and TRBJ2-7; 9 bases match TRBD1. The germline V gene encodes CDR1 LGHNA and CDR2 YSLEER. The CDR3 is 16 amino acids. V shed 0 bases and J 3 bases; nucleotides not matched to a gene: 6. In DNA, the CDR3 is TGCGCCAGCAGCCAAGATATGACAGGGGGATTCTACGAGCAGTACTTC. It yields the protein CASSQDMTGGFYEQYF.

V usage is TRBV5-1 and J usage is TRBJ2-1; TRBD2 matches at 15 bases. The CDR3 extends over 17 amino acids. Germline V gene sequence: CDR1 SGHRS, CDR2 YFSETQ. V lost 4 bases and J lost 5; bases outside the gene matches: 7. CDR3 nucleotide sequence: TGCGCCAGCAGCACGGGACTAGCGGGAGGAAGTAACAATGAGCAGTTCTTC. Encoded protein: CASSTGLAGGSNNEQFF.

This chain links TRBV5-1 with TRBJ2-7; possible D gene TRBD2, 5 bases. The germline gives CDR1 SGHRS, CDR2 YFSETQ. This CDR3 has 15 amino acids. Trimming cost V 0 bases and J 0 bases, with 10 bases left between them. Here the CDR3 DNA reads TGCGCCAGCAGCTTGGAAGGCGGGCGCTCCTACGAGCAGTACTTC. Protein sequence: CASSLEGGRSYEQYF.

This rearrangement joins TRBV4-3 to TRBJ2-7, with D perhaps TRBD1 (7 bases). V lost 0 bases and J lost 1, with 22 bases in between. The CDR3 has 19 residues. Germline lookup yields CDR1 LGHNA and CDR2 YSLEER. The CDR3 loop reads CASSQDKSFGGTASYEQYF. As DNA, the CDR3 is TGCGCCAGCAGCCAAGATAAGTCATTTGGCGGGACAGCTTCCTACGAGCAGTACTTC.

This clone appeared a single time. The rearrangement joins TRBV6-6 to TRBJ1-1; D remains ambiguous. V was cut by 5 bases and J by 0 bases, with 4 bases left in between. CDR3 length: 12 residues. Germline values: CDR1 MNHNY, CDR2 SVGAGI (reference sequence). The CDR3 spells CASSPVNTEAFF. The CDR3 DNA follows: TGTGCCAGCAGTCCGGTGAACACTGAAGCTTTCTTT.

This chain connects TRBV10-3 to TRBJ1-4; maybe TRBD1 (5 bases). V was trimmed by 3 bases and J by 4 bases, leaving 12 bases between them. Germline V CDR1 and CDR2: ENHRY, SYGVKD. The CDR3 is made up of 15 amino acids. CDR3 DNA: TGTGCCATCAGTGATGGAGGGGTCGGTAATGAAAAACTGTTTTTT. It specifies CAISDGGVGNEKLFF.

The CDR3 spells CASSRDGLAGGYEQYF. The CDR3 DNA reads TGCGCCAGCAGCCGGGACGGGCTAGCGGGAGGGTACGAGCAGTACTTC. V gene TRBV4-1 combines with J gene TRBJ2-7; 12 bases agree with TRBD2. CDR3 length: 16 amino acids. Trimming removed 4 bases from V and 4 bases from J; junction bases left unmatched: 8. CDR1 and CDR2 (germline): MGHRA, YSYEKL.

V and J are TRBV28 and TRBJ2-3; 10 bases map to TRBD2. Germline values: CDR1 MDHEN, CDR2 SYDVKM. The trim removed 2 bases at V and 4 bases at J, leaving 3 bases unmatched. The CDR3 spans 15 residues. The CDR3: CASSLRLAGADTQYF. CDR3 DNA: TGTGCCAGCAGTTTAAGGCTAGCGGGAGCAGATACGCAGTATTTT.

This clone turned up a few times. Written as DNA, the CDR3 is TGTGCCAGCAGCCTGACTAGCGCTTACGAGCAGTACTTC. Protein sequence: CASSLTSAYEQYF. The chain joins TRBV5-4 to TRBJ2-7, with 8 positions matching TRBD2. The CDR3 spans 13 residues. Germline CDR1 and CDR2: SGHNT and YYREEE (reference sequence). The V and J ends lost 4 bases and 4 bases, in that order; junction bases with no gene match: 4. The variable domain in full, completed from reference TRBV5-4 and TRBJ2-7, reads ETGVTQSPTHLIKTRGQQVTLRCSSQSGHNTVSWYQQALGQGPQFIFQYYREEENGRGNFPPRFSGLQFPNYSSELNVNALELDDSALYLCASSLTSAYEQYFGPGTRLTVT.

The chain is built from TRBV19 and TRBJ2-7; D is undetermined. Germline-derived CDR1 and CDR2 are LNHDA and SQIVND (reference sequence). V was trimmed by 6 bases and J by 0 bases, leaving 9 bases between them. This CDR3 has 13 residues. CDR3 region: CASSFGPSYEQYF. The CDR3 DNA reads as TGTGCCAGTAGCTTCGGTCCCTCCTACGAGCAGTACTTC.

The genes are TRBV6-6 and TRBJ2-1; no reliable D call. Trimming took 4 bases from V and 1 from J, leaving 11 bases between them. Per the germline V gene, CDR1 is MNHNY and CDR2 is SVGAGI (reference sequence). This CDR3 is built from 15 residues. CDR3 sequence: CASSFQVPSYNEQFF. The CDR3 bases are TGTGCCAGCAGTTTTCAGGTTCCTTCCTACAATGAGCAGTTCTTC.

The chain recombines TRBV10-3 with TRBJ2-7, with a possible D match to TRBD2 (6 bases). Germline assignment: CDR1 ENHRY and CDR2 SYGVKD. V dropped 2 bases and J dropped 4 bases, with 18 bases sitting between them. The CDR3 extends over 16 amino acids. CDR3 protein: CAISEGREEWGYEQYF. The DNA of the CDR3 is TGTGCCATCAGTGAGGGGCGGGAAGAATGGGGGTACGAGCAGTACTTC.